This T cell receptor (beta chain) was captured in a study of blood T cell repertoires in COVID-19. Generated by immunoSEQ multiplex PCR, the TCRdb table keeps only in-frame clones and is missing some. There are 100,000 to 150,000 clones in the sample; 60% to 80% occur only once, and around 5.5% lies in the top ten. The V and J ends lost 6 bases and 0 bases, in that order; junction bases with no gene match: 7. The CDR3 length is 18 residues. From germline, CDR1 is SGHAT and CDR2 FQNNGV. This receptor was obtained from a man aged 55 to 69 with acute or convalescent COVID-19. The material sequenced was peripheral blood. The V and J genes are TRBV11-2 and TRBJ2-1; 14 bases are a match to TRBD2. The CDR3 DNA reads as TGTGCCAGCAGACTAGCCGGGACTAGCGGGAGCTCCTACAATGAGCAGTTCTTC. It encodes CASRLAGTSGSSYNEQFF. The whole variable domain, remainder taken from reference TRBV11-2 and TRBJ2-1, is EAGVAQSPRYKIIEKRQSVAFWCNPISGHATLYWYQQILGQGPKLLIQFQNNGVVDDSQLPKDRFSAERLKGVDSTLKIQPAKLEDSAVYLCASRLAGTSGSSYNEQFFGPGTRLTVL.